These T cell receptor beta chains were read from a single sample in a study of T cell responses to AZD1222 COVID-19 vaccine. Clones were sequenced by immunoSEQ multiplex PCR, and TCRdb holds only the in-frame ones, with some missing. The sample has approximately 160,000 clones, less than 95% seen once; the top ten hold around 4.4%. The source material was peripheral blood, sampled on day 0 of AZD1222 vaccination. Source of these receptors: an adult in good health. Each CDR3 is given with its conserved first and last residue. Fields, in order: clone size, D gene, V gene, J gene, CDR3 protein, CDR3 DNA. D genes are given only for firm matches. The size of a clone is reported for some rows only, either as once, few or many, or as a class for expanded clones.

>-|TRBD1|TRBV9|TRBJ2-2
CASSVRLAGGIGELFF
TGTGCCAGCAGCGTACGGCTGGCAGGGGGCATCGGGGAGCTGTTTTTT
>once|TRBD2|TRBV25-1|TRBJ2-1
CASSTSPNEQFF
TGTGCCAGTTCGACTAGCCCAAATGAGCAGTTCTTC
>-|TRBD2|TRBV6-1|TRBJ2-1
CASSEGLWTSGGIYNEQFF
TGTGCCAGCAGTGAAGGCCTTTGGACTAGCGGGGGAATCTACAATGAGCAGTTCTTC
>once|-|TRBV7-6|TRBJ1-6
CASSLDLQGNSPLHF
TGTGCCAGCAGCTTAGACCTACAGGGCAATTCACCCCTCCACTTT
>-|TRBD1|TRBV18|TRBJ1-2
CASSRTGDRGGGYTF
TGTGCCAGCTCACGAACAGGGGACAGGGGAGGAGGCTACACCTTC
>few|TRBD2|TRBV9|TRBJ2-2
CASSVSGGVAGTGELFF
TGTGCCAGCAGCGTCTCTGGGGGAGTAGCGGGCACCGGGGAGCTGTTTTTT
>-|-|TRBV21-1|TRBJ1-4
CASSNRGGPTNEKLFF
TGTGCCAGCAGCAATCGCGGGGGACCAACTAATGAAAAACTGTTTTTT
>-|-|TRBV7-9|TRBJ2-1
CASSLFYGRSYNEQFF
TGTGCCAGCAGCTTATTCTATGGTCGATCCTACAATGAGCAGTTCTTC
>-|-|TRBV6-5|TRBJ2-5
CASSSRGEETQYF
TGTGCCAGCAGCTCCAGGGGTGAGGAGACCCAGTACTTC
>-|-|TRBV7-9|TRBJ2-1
CASIGTGEQFF
TGTGCCAGCATTGGGACGGGTGAGCAGTTCTTC
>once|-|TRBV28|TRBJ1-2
CASSSPEDGYTF
TGTGCCAGCAGCAGCCCCGAGGATGGCTACACCTTC
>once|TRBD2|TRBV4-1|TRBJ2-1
CASSLKAGGRLISEQFF
TGCGCCAGCAGCCTTAAAGCGGGAGGGCGCCTTATCAGTGAGCAGTTCTTC
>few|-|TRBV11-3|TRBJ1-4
CASSFPGTNEKLFF
TGTGCCAGCAGCTTTCCCGGGACTAATGAAAAACTGTTTTTT
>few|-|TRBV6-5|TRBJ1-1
CASSFRGTEAFF
TGTGCCAGCAGTTTCAGGGGAACTGAAGCTTTCTTT
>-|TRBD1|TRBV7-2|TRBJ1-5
CASSRQGNQPQHF
TGTGCCAGCAGCCGACAGGGGAATCAGCCCCAGCATTTT
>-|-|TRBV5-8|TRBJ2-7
CASITLGVGASTYEQYF
TGTGCCAGCATTACCCTAGGTGTGGGGGCTTCAACCTACGAGCAGTACTTC
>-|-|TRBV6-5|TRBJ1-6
CASIGAKAAPLHF
TGTGCCAGCATTGGGGCCAAAGCGGCACCCCTCCACTTT
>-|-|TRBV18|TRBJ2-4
CASSPPAGPGENIQYF
TGTGCCAGCTCACCACCGGCGGGACCAGGGGAAAACATTCAGTACTTC
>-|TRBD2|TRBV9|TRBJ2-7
CASSGGTSLPYEQYF
TGTGCCAGCAGCGGAGGGACTAGCCTACCCTACGAGCAGTACTTC
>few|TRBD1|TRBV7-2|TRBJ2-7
CASSIDRVSNEQYF
TGTGCCAGCAGCATTGACAGGGTCAGCAACGAGCAGTACTTC
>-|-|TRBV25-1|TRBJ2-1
CASSPASEQFF
TGTGCCAGCAGCCCCGCGAGTGAGCAGTTCTTC
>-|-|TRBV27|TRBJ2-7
CASPLRVLSYEQYF
TGTGCCAGCCCCTTGAGAGTTCTCTCCTACGAGCAGTACTTC
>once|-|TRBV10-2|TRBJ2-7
CASSSRDPFYEQYF
TGCGCCAGCAGCAGCCGGGACCCCTTCTACGAGCAGTACTTC
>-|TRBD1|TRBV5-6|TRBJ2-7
CASSLGQGLAYEQYF
TGTGCCAGCAGCTTGGGACAGGGGCTAGCCTACGAGCAGTACTTC
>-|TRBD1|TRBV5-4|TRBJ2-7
CASSPSPGQAYEQYF
TGTGCCAGCAGCCCCTCTCCCGGACAGGCCTACGAGCAGTACTTC
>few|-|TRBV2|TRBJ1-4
CASSGGEWEKLFF
TGTGCCAGCAGTGGGGGGGAATGGGAAAAACTGTTTTTT
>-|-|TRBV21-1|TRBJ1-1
CASSAMWRGDNTEAFF
TGTGCCAGCAGCGCCATGTGGCGGGGCGATAACACTGAAGCTTTCTTT
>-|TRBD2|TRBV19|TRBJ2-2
CASSIRGTSGRTGELFF
TGTGCCAGTAGTATAAGAGGGACTAGCGGGAGGACCGGGGAGCTGTTTTTT
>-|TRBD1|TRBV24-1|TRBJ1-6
CATSDLGDRVNSPLHF
TGTGCCACCAGTGATTTGGGGGACAGGGTAAATTCACCCCTCCACTTT
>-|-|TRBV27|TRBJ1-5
CASSWGYSNQPQHF
TGTGCCAGCAGTTGGGGGTACAGCAATCAGCCCCAGCATTTT
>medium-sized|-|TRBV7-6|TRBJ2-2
CASSDDVAATGELFF
TGTGCCAGCAGCGATGACGTAGCGGCGACCGGGGAGCTGTTTTTT
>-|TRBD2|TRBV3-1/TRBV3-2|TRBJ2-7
CASSLGAGEYEQYF
TGTGCCAGCAGCCTAGGAGCGGGAGAGTACGAGCAGTACTTC
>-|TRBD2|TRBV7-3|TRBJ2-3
CASRAEAGGPFSQQYF
TGTGCCAGCAGAGCGGAAGCGGGAGGGCCATTTAGCCAGCAGTATTTT
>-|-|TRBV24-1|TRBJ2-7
CATSDPHRVGEQYF
TGTGCCACCAGTGATCCCCACAGGGTGGGCGAGCAGTACTTC
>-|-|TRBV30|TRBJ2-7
CAWSLLKGPLHEQYF
TGTGCCTGGAGTCTCCTAAAGGGGCCCCTCCACGAGCAGTACTTC
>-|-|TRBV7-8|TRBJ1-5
CATAGRGEVQPQHF
TGTGCCACCGCGGGGAGGGGCGAGGTTCAGCCCCAGCATTTT
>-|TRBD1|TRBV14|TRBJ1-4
CASSPLTGALRNEKLFF
TGTGCCAGCAGCCCCCTTACAGGGGCCCTTAGGAATGAAAAACTGTTTTTT
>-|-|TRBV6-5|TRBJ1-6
CASSYSQRANSPLHF
TGTGCCAGCAGTTACTCGCAACGGGCGAATTCACCCCTCCACTTT
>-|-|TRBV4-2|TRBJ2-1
CASSQTPPGARSYNEQFF
TGTGCCAGCAGCCAAACACCTCCGGGGGCCCGCTCCTACAATGAGCAGTTCTTC
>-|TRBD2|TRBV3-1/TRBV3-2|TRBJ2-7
CASSQTSIHEQYF
TGTGCCAGCAGCCAGACTAGCATCCACGAGCAGTACTTC
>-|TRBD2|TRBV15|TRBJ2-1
CATSSPGTSGSLYNEQFF
TGTGCCACCAGCAGCCCTGGGACTAGCGGGTCTCTCTACAATGAGCAGTTCTTC
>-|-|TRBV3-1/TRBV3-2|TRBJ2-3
CASSQLAPSTDTQYF
TGTGCCAGCAGCCAATTAGCGCCTAGCACAGATACGCAGTATTTT
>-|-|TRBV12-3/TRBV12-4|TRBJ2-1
CASSPTSINEQFF
TGTGCCAGCAGCCCGACTAGTATCAATGAGCAGTTCTTC
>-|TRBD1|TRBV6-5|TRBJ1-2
CASGRTGLYYGYTF
TGTGCCAGCGGGAGGACAGGGCTGTACTATGGCTACACCTTC
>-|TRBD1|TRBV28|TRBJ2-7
CASIKTGGHEQYF
TGTGCCAGCATCAAGACAGGGGGTCACGAGCAGTACTTC
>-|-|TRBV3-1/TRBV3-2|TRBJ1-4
CASSPTGNNEKLFF
TGTGCCAGCAGCCCGACAGGCAATAATGAAAAACTGTTTTTT
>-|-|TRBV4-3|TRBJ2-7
CASSQDLEHEQYF
TGCGCCAGCAGCCAAGATTTAGAGCACGAGCAGTACTTC
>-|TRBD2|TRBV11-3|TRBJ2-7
CASSLQAGSYEQYF
TGTGCCAGCAGCTTACAAGCGGGGTCCTACGAGCAGTACTTC
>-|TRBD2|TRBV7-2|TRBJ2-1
CASSLASGSGNNEQFF
TGTGCCAGCAGCTTAGCTAGCGGGAGTGGGAACAATGAGCAGTTCTTC
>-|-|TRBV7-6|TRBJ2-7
CASSLAHRNYEQYF
TGTGCCAGCAGCTTAGCGCACAGGAATTACGAGCAGTACTTC